This T cell receptor beta chain came from a study of beta chain features in type 1 diabetes. On this clone: Its antigen is unknown.

Broader study findings: PCR could preferentially amplify shorter templates, alike in patients and controls. TCRB rearrangement may or may not be influenced by HLA type; here this remained unresolved. Across all four CD4+ subsets, people with type 1 diabetes showed modestly shorter TCRB CDR3s.

Every bit of the isolated RNA underwent reverse transcription, so sequencing read expressed TCRB transcripts. The table came from immunoSEQ multiplex PCR; TCRdb's copy has only in-frame clones and leaves some out. The table lists 250,000 to 300,000 clones, approximately 25% of them singletons, with roughly 0.011% in the top ten. V gave up 4 bases and J gave up 4 bases; unmatched junction bases: 7. The V gene's germline CDR1 is SGHNT and CDR2 YYREEE (reference sequence). The CDR3 totals 14 residues. The rearrangement joins TRBV5-4 to TRBJ1-2, with TRBD1 matching over 7 bases. This sequence was found in a woman younger than 45 with type 1 diabetes. Sequenced input: naive CD4+ T cells from blood. The CDR3 nucleotides are TGTGCCAGCAGCGGATACAGGGGAGGCTATGGCTACACCTTC. Amino acids: CASSGYRGGYGYTF.